Each of the 11 T cell receptor beta chains below was sequenced from the same sample in a study of vaccination and CD4 T cells after COVID-19. TCRdb processed the PCR reads anew with MiXCR; each CDR3 protein has one entry. This table has around 20,000 distinct CDR3 sequences, under 75% appearing once. Sequencing was performed on CD4+ T cells from blood, taken before SARS-CoV-2 vaccination. The receptor set was obtained from a human donor who had recovered from COVID-19.

Note on this clonotype: The CDR3 end shows no conserved phenylalanine or tryptophan, and so a read error is likely. The genes are TRBV18 and TRBJ2-5; possibly TRBD2 for D (6 bases). Trimming shortened V by 2 bases and J by 2 bases, and 9 bases separated the two germline ends. Germline assignment: CDR1 KGHSH and CDR2 LQKENI. The CDR3 totals 14 residues. The CDR3 protein is CASSPLAVQETQYS. The CDR3 DNA sequence: TGTGCCAGCTCACCATTAGCGGTACAAGAGACCCAGTACTCC.

This chain connects TRBV28 to TRBJ2-2; a weak D match, TRBD1 (5 bases). The CDR3 has 12 residues. Trimming took 9 bases from V and 1 from J, leaving 6 bases between them. The germline V gene has CDR1 MDHEN and CDR2 SYDVKM. The CDR3 DNA reads as TGTGCCAGTGACAGGAACACCGGGGAGCTGTTTTTT. It yields the protein CASDRNTGELFF.

V is TRBV9 and J is TRBJ1-2; TRBD1 agrees at 10 bases. Germline values: CDR1 SGDLS, CDR2 YYNGEE. The CDR3 length is 15 residues. V trimming: 0 bases; J trimming: 8 bases; junction bases outside the gene matches: 7. CDR3 nucleotide sequence: TGTGCCAGCAGCGTAGGACAGGGGGCACCGTCCGGCTACACCTTC. Amino acid sequence: CASSVGQGAPSGYTF.

The rearrangement joins TRBV15 to TRBJ1-5; TRBD1 matches at 7 bases. With V trimmed by 4 bases and J by 11 bases, 11 bases remained unmatched. The CDR3 spans 14 residues. The germline gives CDR1 LNHNV, CDR2 YYDKDF (reference sequence). The DNA of the CDR3 is TGTGCCACCAGCACCGACAGGGCGAGACAGACCCAGCATTTT. As protein: CATSTDRARQTQHF. The variable domain in full, completed from reference TRBV15 and TRBJ1-5, reads DAMVIQNPRYQVTQFGKPVTLSCSQTLNHNVMYWYQQKSSQAPKLLFHYYDKDFNNEADTPDNFQSRRPNTSFCFLDIRSPGLGDTAMYLCATSTDRARQTQHFGDGTRLSIL.

V gene TRBV27 combines with J gene TRBJ2-3, with 8 bases identical to TRBD1. The ends lost 7 bases at V and 1 base at J; junction bases unmatched: 4. The CDR3 consists of 14 residues. From germline, CDR1 is MNHEY and CDR2 SMNVEV (reference sequence). CDR3 sequence (DNA): TGTGCCAGCAAGGCAGGGGGCGGCACAGATACGCAGTATTTT. Protein product: CASKAGGGTDTQYF.

The table lists this clonotype with a few counts. The CDR3 region is CSAPKGGGYEQYF. CDR3 nucleotide sequence: TGCAGTGCTCCGAAAGGAGGGGGCTACGAGCAGTACTTC. The V and J genes are TRBV20-1 and TRBJ2-7; D tentatively reads TRBD1 or TRBD2 (6 bases each). CDR3 length: 13 amino acids. Germline assignment: CDR1 DFQATT and CDR2 SNEGSKA (reference sequence). With 5 bases removed from V and 3 bases from J, the gap between germline ends came to 14 bases.

Only one count was recorded for this clonotype. The chain couples TRBV2 to TRBJ2-7, with TRBD2 matching 11 bases. This CDR3 is 14 amino acids long. Germline CDR1 reads SNHLY; CDR2 reads FYNNEI. The J segment lost 7 bases and the V segment lost 5 bases, leaving 7 bases of the junction unmatched. For the CDR3, the DNA is TGTGCCAGCAGTCGACTAGCGGGATCGGGGGAGCAGTACTTC. It yields the protein CASSRLAGSGEQYF.

This clonotype is categorized as medium-sized. This chain links TRBV6-5 with TRBJ2-5; no definite D call. V gave up 6 bases and J gave up 5 bases, with 16 bases separating them. Germline V CDR1 and CDR2: MNHEY, SVGAGI. The CDR3 length is 14 residues. CDR3 DNA sequence: TGTGCCAGCAGCTCCTCGGACCTTGACGAGACCCAGTACTTC. Translating gives CASSSSDLDETQYF.

V usage is TRBV7-2 and J usage is TRBJ1-2; D remains ambiguous. The length of the CDR3 is 13 residues. Germline CDR1 is SGHTA and CDR2 is FQGNSA. V lost 5 bases and J 4 bases, leaving 11 bases between the germline ends. CDR3 sequence reads: CASSPDRSYGYTF. Here the CDR3 DNA reads TGTGCCAGCAGCCCGGACCGATCCTATGGCTACACCTTC.

The V and J genes are TRBV25-1 and TRBJ2-5; D ambiguous. Germline V CDR1 and CDR2: MGHDK, SYGVNS. The V end was cut by 11 bases, the J end by 5 bases, with 12 bases between. There are 11 residues in the CDR3. The CDR3 here is CASGRGETQYF. For the CDR3, the DNA is TGTGCCTCGGGTCGAGGCGAGACCCAGTACTTC.

V usage is TRBV6-1 and J usage is TRBJ1-6; D remains unclear. Trimming removed 3 bases at V and 9 bases at J, with 6 bases between. The CDR3 is 12 residues long. Germline V gene lookup returns CDR1 MNHNS and CDR2 SASEGT. In nucleotides, the CDR3 is TGTGCCAGCAGTGATCGAGTTTCACCCCTCCACTTT. Translation gives CASSDRVSPLHF.